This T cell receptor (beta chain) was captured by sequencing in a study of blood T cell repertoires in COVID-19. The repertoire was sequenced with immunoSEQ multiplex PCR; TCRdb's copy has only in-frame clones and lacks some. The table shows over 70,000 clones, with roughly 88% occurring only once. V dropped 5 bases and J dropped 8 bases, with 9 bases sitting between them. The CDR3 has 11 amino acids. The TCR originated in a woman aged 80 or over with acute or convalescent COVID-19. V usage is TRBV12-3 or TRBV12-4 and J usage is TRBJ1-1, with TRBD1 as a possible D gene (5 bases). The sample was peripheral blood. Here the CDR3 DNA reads TGTGCCAGCAGTAGGAACAGGGAAGCTTTCTTT. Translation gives CASSRNREAFF.